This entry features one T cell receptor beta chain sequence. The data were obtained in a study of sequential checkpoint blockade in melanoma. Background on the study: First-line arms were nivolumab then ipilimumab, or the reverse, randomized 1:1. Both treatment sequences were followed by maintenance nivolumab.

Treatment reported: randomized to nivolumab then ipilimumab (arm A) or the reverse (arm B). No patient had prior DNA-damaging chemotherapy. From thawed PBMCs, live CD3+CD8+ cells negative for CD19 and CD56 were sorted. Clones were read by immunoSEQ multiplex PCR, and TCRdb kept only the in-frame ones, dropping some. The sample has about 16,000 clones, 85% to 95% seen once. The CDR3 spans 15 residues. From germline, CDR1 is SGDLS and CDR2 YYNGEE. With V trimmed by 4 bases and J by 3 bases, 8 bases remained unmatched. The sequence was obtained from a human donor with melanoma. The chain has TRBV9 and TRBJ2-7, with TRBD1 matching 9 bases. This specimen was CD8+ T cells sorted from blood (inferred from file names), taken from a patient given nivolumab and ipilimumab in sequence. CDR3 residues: CASSPGTGPFYEQYF. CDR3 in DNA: TGTGCCAGCAGCCCCGGGACAGGGCCCTTCTACGAGCAGTACTTC.